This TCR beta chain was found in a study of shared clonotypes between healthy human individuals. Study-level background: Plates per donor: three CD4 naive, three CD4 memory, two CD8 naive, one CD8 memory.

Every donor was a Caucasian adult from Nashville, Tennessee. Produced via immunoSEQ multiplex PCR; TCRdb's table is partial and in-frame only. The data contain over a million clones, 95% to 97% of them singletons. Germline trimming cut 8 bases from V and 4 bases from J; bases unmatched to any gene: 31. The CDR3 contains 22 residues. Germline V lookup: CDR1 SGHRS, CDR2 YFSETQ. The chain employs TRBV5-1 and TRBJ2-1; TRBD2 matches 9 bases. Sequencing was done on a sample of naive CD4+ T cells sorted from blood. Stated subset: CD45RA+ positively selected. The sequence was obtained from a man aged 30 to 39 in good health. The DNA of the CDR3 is TGCGCCAGGGAAGAACGGGACAAGATCCACGACAGACTAGCGGACCCTTACAATGAGCAGTTCTTC. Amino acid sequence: CAREERDKIHDRLADPYNEQFF.